This passage covers 30 T cell receptor beta chains from one sample sequenced in a study of blood T cells in healthy people across ages. Alongside a J-beta primer mix, a sample-barcoded 5' primer served in a second PCR lasting about 7 to 12 cycles. TCRdb re-called the 5' RACE reads through MiXCR, storing one row per CDR3 protein. The sample shows fewer than 2,000,000 distinct CDR3 sequences, roughly 43% of them seen only once. Material: blood. The receptor set was obtained from a human donor in good health.

This clonotype was seen more than once but under ten times. V is TRBV6-5 and J is TRBJ1-1; D may be TRBD1 (5 bases). Trimming left V 6 bases short and J 3 bases short, with 11 bases between. CDR1 is MNHEY and CDR2 is SVGAGI in the germline V gene. The CDR3 contains 13 residues. The CDR3 DNA reads as TGTGCCAGCAGGGGGGATTTGGACACTGAAGCTTTCTTT. It codes for CASRGDLDTEAFF.

The chain combines TRBV7-3 with TRBJ2-1; the match to TRBD2 covers 12 bases. Germline V gene sequence: CDR1 SGHTA, CDR2 FQGTGA. The CDR3 is 16 amino acids. J gave up 5 bases and V 3 bases, and 5 bases lay outside the gene matches. This CDR3 reads CASSFLAGGLNNEQFF. CDR3 sequence (DNA): TGTGCCAGCAGCTTCCTAGCGGGAGGGCTTAACAATGAGCAGTTCTTC.

This clonotype was seen only a few times. The genes are TRBV4-1 and TRBJ2-3, with TRBD2 identical over 16 bases. The germline CDR1 and CDR2 sequences are MGHRA and YSYEKL. The ends lost 3 bases at V and 3 bases at J; junction bases unmatched: 6. CDR3 length: 18 residues. Written as DNA, the CDR3 is TGCGCCAGCAGCCAGGTGGGGACTAGCGGGGGGGGTACAGATACGCAGTATTTT. Translating gives CASSQVGTSGGGTDTQYF.

This clonotype appeared a few times. The chain couples TRBV15 to TRBJ2-7; D unresolved. V lost 0 bases, J lost 3 bases, and 9 bases lay in between. This CDR3 is 14 amino acids long. CDR1 and CDR2 (germline): LNHNV, YYDKDF (reference sequence). CDR3 bases: TGTGCCACCAGCAGAGAAACAGCTGACTACGAGCAGTACTTC. Protein: CATSRETADYEQYF.

This clonotype was seen only a few times. V is TRBV4-1 and J is TRBJ2-7, with D perhaps matching TRBD2 (6 bases). Germline CDR1 and CDR2: MGHRA and YSYEKL. The CDR3 runs to 13 residues. Trimming removed 6 bases from V and 5 bases from J, with 14 bases in between. CDR3 protein: CASRLGGSDEQYF. The CDR3 nucleotides are TGCGCCAGCAGGCTCGGGGGTTCCGACGAGCAGTACTTC.

This chain uses TRBV5-1 with TRBJ2-7; D may be TRBD1 (8 bases). This CDR3 contains 16 residues. Germline CDR1 SGHRS, CDR2 YFSETQ. Trimming removed 3 bases at V and 0 bases at J, with 16 bases between. The CDR3, as DNA: TGCGCCAGCAGCTCTGGACAGGGAGGGAGCTCCTACGAGCAGTACTTC. Encoded protein: CASSSGQGGSSYEQYF.

In this sample, this clonotype turned up a few times. One end of the junction is discordant with germline, which a read error may explain. The V and J genes are TRBV6-5 and TRBJ1-1, with D unresolved. The CDR3 spans 13 residues. Germline V gene lookup returns CDR1 MNHEY and CDR2 SVGAGI. CDR3 in DNA: TGTGCCAGTAGTTGGGGATTCTACACTGAAGCTTTCTTT. This sequence encodes CASSWGFYTEAFF.

This rearrangement joins TRBV4-3 to TRBJ2-5; 7 positions agree with TRBD1. This CDR3 has 14 residues. The trim removed 1 base at V and 11 bases at J, leaving 10 bases unmatched. Per the germline V gene, CDR1 is LGHNA and CDR2 is YSLEER. CDR3 in DNA: TGCGCCAGCAGCCAAGCAGGGCAGGGGGTGGGTCAGTACTTC. Protein product: CASSQAGQGVGQYF.

The chain uses TRBV15 and TRBJ1-2, with 10 bases lining up with TRBD1. The CDR3 consists of 14 residues. In germline, CDR1 is LNHNV, CDR2 YYDKDF (reference sequence). Trimming at V came to 4 bases and at J to 3 bases, leaving 2 bases not matched to a gene. The CDR3 DNA is TGTGCCACCAGCACCGGGACAGGGGACTATGGCTACACCTTC. Translated, it gives CATSTGTGDYGYTF.

The chain uses TRBV20-1 and TRBJ1-2; D not resolved. Germline loops: CDR1 DFQATT, CDR2 SNEGSKA (reference sequence). V was cut by 4 bases and J by 4 bases, with 10 bases left in between. CDR3 length: 12 amino acids. CDR3 in DNA: TGCAGTGCTATGCCGGGAAGCTATGGCTACACCTTC. Its protein is CSAMPGSYGYTF.

As concerns this clonotype: The junction does not match germline at one end; this may be a read error. This chain joins TRBV24-1 and TRBJ2-5; a possible D gene is TRBD1 (6 bases). Germline V gives CDR1 KGHDR, CDR2 SFDVKD. This CDR3 comprises 19 residues. CDR3 sequence: CAASDSAGVAGEYQETQYF. The CDR3 nucleotides read TGTGCCGCCAGTGATTCGGCAGGGGTAGCAGGGGAGTACCAAGAGACCCAGTACTTC.

This clonotype was detected only a few times. The chain has TRBV24-1 and TRBJ2-5; 11 positions match TRBD1. The J call may be wrong; the DNA end is better matched by TRBJ2-7. In germline, CDR1 is KGHDR, CDR2 SFDVKD. This CDR3 comprises 15 residues. CDR3 coding DNA: TGTGCCACCAGTGACCCGGGACAGGGGGAACTCGAGCAGTACTTC. Protein sequence: CATSDPGQGELEQYF.

This clonotype was recorded a few times. The rearrangement links TRBV12-3 or TRBV12-4 to TRBJ2-6, with D uncertain. The CDR3 spans 16 residues. The V end was cut by 10 bases, the J end by 4 bases, with 20 bases between. DNA of the CDR3: TGTGCCACTACACCGACACGGACGGTAGGGGCCAACGTCCTGACTTTC. Translating gives CATTPTRTVGANVLTF.

V is TRBV20-1 and J is TRBJ2-6; D possibly corresponds to TRBD2 (6 bases). CDR1 is DFQATT and CDR2 is SNEGSKA in the germline V gene (reference sequence). Trimming took 2 bases from V and 11 from J, leaving 16 bases between them. The CDR3 consists of 14 residues. The CDR3 DNA sequence: TGCAGTGCTAGACCTCTAGCGAACATGGACGTCCTGACTTTC. Residues: CSARPLANMDVLTF.

Concerning this clonotype itself: One junction end does not reproduce the germline sequence, and a read error may be involved. The chain combines TRBV6-2 or TRBV6-3 with TRBJ2-3; D might be TRBD1 (5 bases). The germline V gene encodes CDR1 MNHEY and CDR2 SVGEGT. This CDR3 spans 15 amino acids. Written as DNA, the CDR3 is TGTGCCGGCAGCCGCTCGGCAGGGTTCACAGATACGCAGTATTTT. Protein sequence: CAGSRSAGFTDTQYF.

The chain joins TRBV5-1 to TRBJ2-4; the D is unclear. Trimming removed 4 bases from V and 1 base from J, with 6 bases in between. The CDR3 totals 13 residues. CDR1 is SGHRS and CDR2 is YFSETQ in the germline V gene. CDR3: CASSDKAKNIQYF. CDR3 nucleotides: TGCGCCAGCAGCGACAAGGCCAAAAACATTCAGTACTTC. Together with reference TRBV5-1 and TRBJ2-4, the CDR3 gives the full variable domain: KAGVTQTPRYLIKTRGQQVTLSCSPISGHRSVSWYQQTPGQGLQFLFEYFSETQRNKGNFPGRFSGRQFSNSRSEMNVSTLELGDSALYLCASSDKAKNIQYFGAGTRLSVL.

In this sample, this clonotype turned up a few times. This chain uses TRBV7-2 with TRBJ2-7, with a tentative D call TRBD2 (5 bases). Per germline, CDR1 SGHTA and CDR2 FQGNSA. Trimming removed 5 bases at V and 2 bases at J, with 19 bases between. CDR3 length equals 16 residues. CDR3 DNA: TGTGCCAGCAGCCCCATGGGTCTAGCTCAGGCCTACGAGCAGTACTTC. Amino acid sequence: CASSPMGLAQAYEQYF.

This clonotype was observed at least ten times. The rearrangement links TRBV7-2 to TRBJ2-1; TRBD2 matches at 11 bases. Losses at the gene ends were 5 bases for V and 12 bases for J; bases not matched to a gene: 15. CDR1 is SGHTA, CDR2 FQGNSA, per germline. This CDR3 contains 16 residues. CDR3 DNA sequence: TGTGCCAGCAGCGGAGGAGGTAGCGGGGGGGCCGGTAGGCAGTTCTTC. It translates to CASSGGGSGGAGRQFF.

The J gene is TRBJ2-7, the V gene TRBV5-5; TRBD2 aligns across 8 bases. With the DNA end fitting TRBJ2-5 better, the J assignment may be wrong. The CDR3 is made up of 16 amino acids. The germline V gene has CDR1 SGHKS and CDR2 YYEKEE (reference sequence). The CDR3 reads CASSISGGGLRETQYF. CDR3 nucleotides: TGTGCCAGCAGCATCTCAGGCGGGGGGCTAAGAGAGACCCAGTACTTC.

The rearrangement joins TRBV7-2 to TRBJ2-1; 8 bases line up with TRBD2. Germline V gene data show CDR1 as SGHTA and CDR2 as FQGNSA. CDR3 length: 16 residues. With 2 bases clipped from V and 5 bases from J, the junction kept 8 bases outside the gene matches. The CDR3 spells CASSLLTGGPNNEQFF. The CDR3 DNA is TGTGCCAGCAGCTTATTAACGGGGGGGCCAAACAATGAGCAGTTCTTC.

V gene TRBV18 combines with J gene TRBJ2-7, with D possibly matching TRBD2 (5 bases). V lost 4 bases to trimming and J lost 0 bases, with 13 bases between them. Germline-derived CDR1 and CDR2 are KGHSH and LQKENI. This CDR3 is built from 15 residues. The CDR3 spells CASSRGRENSYEQYF. CDR3 DNA sequence: TGTGCCAGCTCACGAGGCCGGGAAAACTCCTACGAGCAGTACTTC.

The rearrangement uses TRBV11-2 and TRBJ2-1; 9 positions agree with TRBD2. Germline loops: CDR1 SGHAT, CDR2 FQNNGV. Trimming at V came to 1 base and at J to 4 bases, leaving 8 bases not matched to a gene. The CDR3 loop spans 17 amino acids. CDR3 residues: CASSLGRLAETYNEQFF. The CDR3 coding sequence is TGTGCCAGCAGCTTAGGTCGACTAGCGGAGACATACAATGAGCAGTTCTTC.

This clonotype has just a few counts. The V and J genes are TRBV6-2 or TRBV6-3 and TRBJ2-5; perhaps TRBD2 as D (6 bases). The J call is uncertain, as TRBJ2-7 better fits the DNA end. The CDR3 spans 13 residues. Germline CDR1 is MNHEY and CDR2 is SVGEGT. In DNA form, the CDR3 reads TGTGCCAGCAGTTACAGGGAGGTCTACGAGCAGTACTTC. This encodes CASSYREVYEQYF.

This sequence joins TRBV12-3 or TRBV12-4 and TRBJ1-1; D is possibly TRBD1 (6 bases). The CDR3 sequence is 13 residues long. The V and J ends lost 6 bases and 8 bases respectively, with 16 bases between them. CDR3 amino acids: CASSPMTGVEAFF. The DNA of the CDR3 is TGTGCCAGCAGCCCGATGACAGGAGTCGAAGCTTTCTTT.

This clonotype was counted many times. The CDR3 DNA reads TGTGCCAGCAGGCCCAGGGCTAGCGGGGGGGCTGGCGAGCAGTTCTTC. Translation: CASRPRASGGAGEQFF. V and J are TRBV7-2 and TRBJ2-1, with 12 bases aligning to TRBD2. Germline V gene sequence: CDR1 SGHTA, CDR2 FQGNSA. V was pared by 6 bases and J by 10 bases, with 13 bases of the junction left unmatched. The CDR3 consists of 16 residues.

The chain uses TRBV4-3 and TRBJ2-7; no firm D call. The V end lost 0 bases, the J end lost 6 bases, and 21 bases lay between the germline ends. Germline V gives CDR1 LGHNA, CDR2 YSLEER. This CDR3 spans 17 amino acids. The CDR3 sequence: CASSQEGPRTMISEQYF. Here the CDR3 DNA reads TGCGCCAGCAGCCAAGAAGGCCCTAGAACCATGATTTCCGAGCAGTACTTC.

The gene calls are TRBV5-1 and TRBJ1-1, with D perhaps TRBD1 (5 bases). The V gene's germline CDR1 is SGHRS and CDR2 YFSETQ. The CDR3 runs to 17 residues. Trimming stripped 1 base from V and 3 bases from J, with 19 bases between. The CDR3 reads CASSLLGRVGKDTEAFF. The CDR3 bases are TGCGCCAGCAGCTTGTTGGGCAGGGTAGGTAAGGACACTGAAGCTTTCTTT.

This clonotype was counted a few times. V and J are TRBV3-1 and TRBJ2-7; 7 nucleotides line up with TRBD1. CDR1 is LGHDT, CDR2 YNNKEL, per germline (reference sequence). With 1 base clipped from V and 2 bases from J, the junction kept 5 bases outside the gene matches. CDR3 length: 15 amino acids. The CDR3 sequence: CASSQVDRATYEQYF. CDR3 DNA: TGTGCCAGCAGCCAAGTAGACAGGGCAACCTACGAGCAGTACTTC.

The chain couples TRBV5-1 to TRBJ2-1, with a weak D call TRBD1 (6 bases). V was shortened by 2 bases and J by 8 bases, with 11 bases between the two germline ends. Germline-derived CDR1 and CDR2 are SGHRS and YFSETQ. This CDR3 is built from 13 residues. CDR3 sequence (DNA): TGCGCCAGCAGCTTAGCCGGGACACATGAGCAGTTCTTC. Residues: CASSLAGTHEQFF.

V and J are TRBV7-8 and TRBJ2-5; 9 bases match TRBD2. TRBJ2-7 matches the DNA end more closely, so the J call is doubtful. The CDR3 length is 15 residues. In germline, CDR1 is SGHVS, CDR2 FQNEAQ. The CDR3 coding sequence is TGTGCCAGCAGCCACGGAGCGGGGGGTCTTTACGAGCAGTACTTC. It is translated as CASSHGAGGLYEQYF.